The sequence of this TCR beta chain was determined in a study of blood T cell repertoires in COVID-19. This clone turned up a few times. Repertoires were generated with immunoSEQ multiplex PCR, while TCRdb's copy carries only in-frame clones and drops some. The profile shows about 90,000 clones, approximately 90% of them singletons. V gave up 3 bases and J gave up 3 bases; unmatched junction bases: 2. CDR1 is SEHNR and CDR2 is FQNEAQ in the germline V gene (reference sequence). CDR3 size: 13 residues. Sequenced sample: peripheral blood. The origin of this receptor is a man aged 45-65 years with acute or convalescent COVID-19. The rearrangement links TRBV7-9 to TRBJ2-7; the match to TRBD1 covers 7 bases. CDR3 region: CASSFRDSYEQYF. As DNA, the CDR3 is TGTGCCAGCAGCTTTCGGGACAGCTACGAGCAGTACTTC.